One sample yielded the 23 T cell receptor beta chains listed below, sequenced in a study of blood T cell repertoires in COVID-19. Clones were read by immunoSEQ multiplex PCR, and TCRdb kept only the in-frame ones, dropping some. This sample has roughly 140,000 clones, with approximately 88% found just once. The specimen sequenced was PBMCs or T cells enriched from blood (not recorded which). The receptors were gathered from a woman in her thirties with acute COVID-19.

The chain recombines TRBV7-9 with TRBJ2-7, with a tentative D call TRBD1 (5 bases). Germline assignment: CDR1 SEHNR and CDR2 FQNEAQ (reference sequence). This CDR3 has 14 residues. Trimming stripped 5 bases from V and 2 bases from J, with 13 bases between. The CDR3 here is CASSPQTATYEQYF. Here the CDR3 DNA reads TGTGCCAGCAGCCCCCAGACAGCTACCTACGAGCAGTACTTC.

The chain recombines TRBV30 with TRBJ1-3; tentatively, D is TRBD1 (6 bases). The germline V gene encodes CDR1 GTSNPN and CDR2 SVGIG (reference sequence). The CDR3 extends over 14 amino acids. The V and J ends lost 3 bases and 2 bases respectively, with 11 bases between them. The CDR3 region is CAWSTGFTGNTIYF. The CDR3 nucleotides are TGTGCCTGGAGCACAGGGTTTACTGGAAACACCATATATTTT.

The gene calls are TRBV6-5 and TRBJ1-4; 7 bases map to TRBD1. Trimming removed 2 bases from V and 8 bases from J; junction bases left unmatched: 8. This CDR3 is built from 15 residues. CDR1 is MNHEY, CDR2 SVGAGI, per germline. The CDR3 DNA is TGTGCCAGCAGTTACCGGACAGGCCGGAGCGAAAAACTGTTTTTT. Encoded protein: CASSYRTGRSEKLFF.

The chain employs TRBV6-5 and TRBJ1-2, with D possibly being TRBD1 (5 bases). CDR1 MNHEY and CDR2 SVGAGI come from the germline V gene. V shed 0 bases and J shed 7 bases, with 9 bases lying between them. CDR3 size: 13 residues. CDR3 DNA sequence: TGTGCCAGCAGTTACTCGGGGGGGGTTGGCTACACCTTC. Residues: CASSYSGGVGYTF.

The chain uses TRBV24-1 and TRBJ2-1, with 11 bases fitting TRBD2. The CDR3 totals 16 residues. The germline V gene encodes CDR1 KGHDR and CDR2 SFDVKD. V dropped 4 bases and J dropped 4; count of bases not matched to a gene: 5. Written as DNA, the CDR3 is TGTGCCACCAGTGACACTAGCGGGAGCGGGTACAATGAGCAGTTCTTC. Translating it yields CATSDTSGSGYNEQFF.

This rearrangement joins TRBV7-9 to TRBJ1-4; the D is unclear. Germline CDR1 SEHNR, CDR2 FQNEAQ (reference sequence). The CDR3 has 14 amino acids. The V end was cut by 7 bases, the J end by 2 bases, with 11 bases between. In DNA form, the CDR3 reads TGTGCCAGCACCGACTTGGGTACTAATGAAAAACTGTTTTTT. This sequence encodes CASTDLGTNEKLFF.

This clone was seen a handful of times. The V gene is TRBV7-9, the J gene TRBJ1-1; no reliable D call. Trimming removed 2 bases at V and 0 bases at J, with 4 bases between. CDR1 is SEHNR, CDR2 FQNEAQ, per germline (reference sequence). This CDR3 region has 13 residues. The CDR3 coding sequence is TGTGCCAGCAGCTTATTAATGAACACTGAAGCTTTCTTT. Encoded protein: CASSLLMNTEAFF.

The chain uses TRBV2 and TRBJ2-5; 7 nucleotides agree with TRBD2. The CDR3 is 14 residues long. Germline CDR1 SNHLY, CDR2 FYNNEI. J lost 5 bases, V lost 4 bases, and 7 bases had no gene match. The CDR3 DNA reads as TGTGCCAGCAGTGTGCGGGAGACGTGGGAGACCCAGTACTTC. It yields the protein CASSVRETWETQYF.

V gene TRBV11-2 combines with J gene TRBJ1-4, with a possible D match to TRBD1 (6 bases). CDR1 SGHAT and CDR2 FQNNGV come from the germline V gene. The CDR3 covers 14 residues. V gave up 3 bases and J gave up 6 bases, with 11 bases separating them. This CDR3 is CASSLDRYYEKLFF. As DNA, the CDR3 is TGTGCCAGCAGCTTGGACAGATATTATGAAAAACTGTTTTTT.

The rearrangement joins TRBV28 to TRBJ2-1, with 8 bases that match TRBD2. Trimming cost V 3 bases and J 6 bases; bases outside gene matches: 4. Germline assignment: CDR1 MDHEN and CDR2 SYDVKM. This CDR3 is 14 amino acids long. The CDR3 sequence is CASSLSGRGNEQFF. CDR3 nucleotide sequence: TGTGCCAGCAGTTTGAGCGGGAGAGGCAATGAGCAGTTCTTC.

The table lists this clone with a count of one. The rearrangement joins TRBV19 to TRBJ1-6, with 8 bases identical to TRBD1. CDR3 length: 14 amino acids. V trimming: 11 bases; J trimming: 6 bases; junction bases outside the gene matches: 9. Germline V gene sequence: CDR1 LNHDA, CDR2 SQIVND (reference sequence). This CDR3 reads CASSQGAANSPLHF. CDR3 sequence (DNA): TGTGCCTCGTCGCAGGGGGCCGCTAATTCACCCCTCCACTTT.

This sequence joins TRBV28 and TRBJ1-3; no definite D call. CDR3 length equals 13 residues. Germline CDR1 is MDHEN and CDR2 is SYDVKM. Deletions cut 5 bases from V and 2 bases from J, with 7 bases between. CDR3 region: CASSIAAGNTIYF. In nucleotides, the CDR3 is TGTGCCAGCAGTATAGCCGCTGGAAACACCATATATTTT.

The chain is built from TRBV10-3 and TRBJ2-1; D possibly corresponds to TRBD1 (5 bases). V lost 5 bases and J lost 8, with 13 bases in between. CDR1 is ENHRY and CDR2 is SYGVKD in the germline V gene. The CDR3 is 13 amino acids. CDR3 bases: TGTGCCATCAGTCGTCCTGGGGCCTATGAGCAGTTCTTC. Translation: CAISRPGAYEQFF.

This chain links TRBV28 with TRBJ2-7, with no clear D. CDR1 is MDHEN and CDR2 is SYDVKM in the germline V gene. CDR3 length: 11 amino acids. V lost 9 bases and J lost 7, with 13 bases in between. The DNA for the CDR3 is TGTGCCAGTCTTCAGCACGGGGAGCAGTACTTC. Its translation: CASLQHGEQYF.

The chain has TRBV7-2 and TRBJ2-4; 8 bases line up with TRBD2. Germline V gene sequence: CDR1 SGHTA, CDR2 FQGNSA. With 0 bases clipped from V and 8 bases from J, the junction kept 6 bases outside the gene matches. The length of the CDR3 is 15 residues. CDR3 loop: CASSLAVGSGDIQYF. The CDR3 DNA is TGTGCCAGCAGCTTAGCCGTTGGTAGCGGGGACATTCAGTACTTC.

The chain employs TRBV28 and TRBJ2-5; 9 nucleotides agree with TRBD1. J was trimmed by 5 bases and V by 5 bases; bases with no gene match: 9. Germline assignment: CDR1 MDHEN and CDR2 SYDVKM. The CDR3 is made up of 15 amino acids. CDR3 region: CASSDRGDLEETQYF. CDR3 nucleotide sequence: TGTGCCAGCAGTGACAGGGGGGACCTGGAGGAGACCCAGTACTTC. Together with reference TRBV28 and TRBJ2-5, the CDR3 gives the full variable domain: DVKVTQSSRYLVKRTGEKVFLECVQDMDHENMFWYRQDPGLGLRLIYFSYDVKMKEKGDIPEGYSVSREKKERFSLILESASTNQTSMYLCASSDRGDLEETQYFGPGTRLLVL.

The chain links TRBV30 to TRBJ2-5; 9 bases fit TRBD2. J lost 6 bases, V lost 3 bases, and 11 bases had no gene match. Germline V lookup: CDR1 GTSNPN, CDR2 SVGIG (reference sequence). The CDR3 covers 15 residues. As DNA, the CDR3 is TGTGCCTGGAGAAGAGAACTAGCGGGTTTGAAGACCCAGTACTTC. It yields the protein CAWRRELAGLKTQYF.

This chain links TRBV10-3 with TRBJ2-2; D is perhaps TRBD1 (5 bases). This CDR3 is 15 amino acids long. Trimming left V 0 bases short and J 0 bases short, with 5 bases between. Germline assignment: CDR1 ENHRY and CDR2 SYGVKD. This chain's CDR3 is CAISESTANTGELFF. For the CDR3, the DNA is TGTGCCATCAGTGAGTCGACAGCGAACACCGGGGAGCTGTTTTTT.

V usage is TRBV11-3 and J usage is TRBJ1-4; 9 bases fit TRBD1. The CDR3 length is 14 residues. Germline V gives CDR1 SGHNT, CDR2 YENEEA. J gave up 8 bases and V 4 bases, and 5 bases lay outside the gene matches. CDR3 residues: CASSSRDRAEKLFF. CDR3 DNA: TGTGCCAGCAGCTCCCGGGACAGGGCGGAAAAACTGTTTTTT.

The rearrangement links TRBV27 to TRBJ2-7; TRBD1 matches at 10 bases. CDR1 is MNHEY, CDR2 SMNVEV, per germline (reference sequence). V trimming: 3 bases; J trimming: 3 bases; junction bases outside the gene matches: 5. The CDR3 runs 15 residues. The CDR3 nucleotides are TGTGCCAGCAGTTTTGAGGGACAGGGGATCTACGAGCAGTACTTC. It specifies CASSFEGQGIYEQYF.

The chain links TRBV5-4 to TRBJ2-2; the D gene is possibly TRBD2 (5 bases). The V gene's germline CDR1 is SGHNT and CDR2 YYREEE (reference sequence). This CDR3 is 13 amino acids long. Trimming removed 4 bases at V and 13 bases at J, with 17 bases between. The DNA for the CDR3 is TGTGCCAGCAGCCCCGAACGAGGAGGTTCGCTGTTTTTT. Translated: CASSPERGGSLFF.

The genes are TRBV7-2 and TRBJ2-2; 12 nucleotides align to TRBD2. The CDR3 is 15 amino acids. In germline, CDR1 is SGHTA, CDR2 FQGNSA. The V segment lost 3 bases and the J segment 6 bases; nucleotides outside the gene matches: 2. The chain's CDR3 is CASSLASGRAGELFF. Written as DNA, the CDR3 is TGTGCCAGCAGCTTGGCTAGCGGGAGGGCCGGGGAGCTGTTTTTT.

Comments on this clone: An end of the junction does not agree with germline; a read error may underlie this. In nucleotides, the CDR3 is TGTGCCAGCAGCCTAGCGGGAGGGCCGAATGAGCAGTTCTTC. Its protein is CASSLAGGPNEQFF. V usage is TRBV7-2 and J usage is TRBJ2-1, with TRBD2 matching over 12 bases. The V gene's germline CDR1 is SGHTA and CDR2 FQGNSA. The length of the CDR3 is 14 residues.